This T cell receptor (beta chain) was retrieved from a study of regulatory T cells in long-lasting Graves disease. This clonotype occurred many times. Time point in this sample: newly diagnosed GD, antithyroid drugs for less than 3 months. The TCR library was made from RNA that had been extracted from PBMCs in TRIzol. According to the study, TCR beta libraries were built with iRepertoire HTBI primers and CDR3-region Arm-PCR. MiXCR, applied by TCRdb to the multiplex PCR reads, yields one record per CDR3 protein. Here the sample spans approximately 540,000 distinct CDR3 sequences, approximately 12% being singletons. In addition, the sample was reused for a study of T cells in Graves' hyperthyroidism and ophthalmopathy. That source adds: Exclusion of patients followed from uncontrolled infection, other autoimmune disease, pregnancy or lactation. Clinical symptoms, serum thyroxine and TRAb, thyroid ultrasound and orbital computed tomography were used for the diagnoses. Primed by the HTBI set, a first-round RT-PCR was run on the TCR CDR3.

This clonotype was sampled from a woman between 25 and 40 years old with Graves disease. This specimen was peripheral blood mononuclear cells (PBMCs), taken at new diagnosis, from a patient treated with antithyroid drugs.

The CDR3 DNA sequence: TGTGCCAGCAGTTACCCCCTCTTGTCAACCGGAGACATCTACAATGAGCAGTTCTTC. Residues: CASSYPLLSTGDIYNEQFF. The chain carries TRBV6-5 and TRBJ2-1; D is ambiguous. The length of the CDR3 is 19 residues. From germline, CDR1 is MNHEY and CDR2 SVGAGI. Trimming left V 2 bases short and J 3 bases short, with 23 bases between.